The 2 T cell receptor beta chains below come from one sample, sequenced in a study of identical twins. From the 5' RACE reads, TCRdb called clonotypes with MiXCR, one entry per CDR3 protein. The sample contains about 660,000 distinct CDR3 sequences, over 8.5% of which appear only once. These data are also associated with another study on yellow fever vaccine responses in identical twins.

The specimen was PBMCs. These receptors were collected from a woman aged 18 to 35 in good health.

The chain uses TRBV4-1 and TRBJ2-2; 13 bases align to TRBD2. Trimming took 2 bases from V and 4 from J; bases not matched to a gene: 7. Germline assignment: CDR1 MGHRA and CDR2 YSYEKL. The CDR3 contains 18 residues. The CDR3 nucleotides are TGCGCCAGCAGCCAAATCTGGACTAGCGGGAGTGGCACCGGGGAGCTGTTTTTT. It yields the protein CASSQIWTSGSGTGELFF.

In this sample, this clonotype turned up a few times. The chain is built from TRBV2 and TRBJ2-7; no firm D call. The CDR3 is 13 amino acids. The V end lost 9 bases, the J end lost 2 bases, and 14 bases lay between the germline ends. CDR1 is SNHLY and CDR2 is FYNNEI in the germline V gene. DNA of the CDR3: TGTGCCAGTCTAGAACTTAAAGCCTACGAGCAGTACTTC. Translation: CASLELKAYEQYF.